A selection of T cell receptor beta chains follows, all from one sample in a study of blood T cell repertoires in COVID-19. Sequencing was performed with immunoSEQ multiplex PCR; in TCRdb, only in-frame clones are kept and a portion is missing. The data show about 87,000 clones, more than 85% seen once. Sequenced: peripheral blood. The receptors here all came from a man in his forties or fifties with acute or convalescent COVID-19. Both conserved end residues are part of each CDR3. The D gene is left open where the match is weak. Clone sizes are given selectively: once, few, many, or a class where the clone is expanded.

d_call | clone_size | cdr3_length | j_call | v_call | cdr3_nt | cdr3_aa
NA | NA | 14 | TRBJ1-2 | TRBV7-8 | TGTGCCAGCAGCTTAGCGGCGGGGGAAGAAGGCTACACCTTC | CASSLAAGEEGYTF
NA | NA | 10 | TRBJ1-2 | TRBV7-9 | TGTGCCAGCAGCTCGAGGGGCTACACCTTC | CASSSRGYTF
NA | NA | 15 | TRBJ1-2 | TRBV7-2 | TGTGCCAGCAGCCCCCAGAGTGACACCATATATGGCTACACCTTC | CASSPQSDTIYGYTF
TRBD2 | NA | 18 | TRBJ2-5 | TRBV30 | TGTGCCTGGGGAGTGTCGACAGGTAGCGGGGCCCCCCAAGAGACCCAGTACTTC | CAWGVSTGSGAPQETQYF
TRBD2 | NA | 15 | TRBJ2-3 | TRBV5-1 | TGCGCCAGCTGGCGGGGGGGAACTAGCACAGATACGCAGTATTTT | CASWRGGTSTDTQYF
NA | NA | 14 | TRBJ1-6 | TRBV19 | TGTGCCAGTAGTATTCCTGTAGATAATTCACCCCTCCACTTT | CASSIPVDNSPLHF
TRBD1 | NA | 15 | TRBJ1-2 | TRBV6-5 | TGTGCCAGCAGGGCGACAGGGCGATCTAACTATGGCTACACCTTC | CASRATGRSNYGYTF
TRBD1 | few | 15 | TRBJ1-2 | TRBV29-1 | TGCAGCGTTGACCTTCTGTCGGGGGCAGGGGGTGGCTACACCTTC | CSVDLLSGAGGGYTF
TRBD1 | NA | 14 | TRBJ2-1 | TRBV29-1 | TGCAGCTTGATAACAGGGGAAGGTACCAATGAGCAGTTCTTC | CSLITGEGTNEQFF
TRBD2 | NA | 16 | TRBJ2-1 | TRBV2 | TGTGCCAGCACTCGAAAGCGGGAGGTGTCCTACAATGAGCAGTTCTTC | CASTRKREVSYNEQFF
NA | once | 13 | TRBJ2-5 | TRBV29-1 | TGCAGCGTTGAAGTCGGGCGGGCCGAGACCCAGTACTTC | CSVEVGRAETQYF
NA | NA | 17 | TRBJ1-1 | TRBV19 | TGTGCCAGTAGTATTTTAGGATTTGGGGGCGAGCGCGCTGAAGCTTTCTTT | CASSILGFGGERAEAFF
TRBD2 | NA | 14 | TRBJ2-5 | TRBV11-2 | TGTGCCAGCAGCCCCGGGGGGGTACAAGAGACCCAGTACTTC | CASSPGGVQETQYF
TRBD2 | NA | 15 | TRBJ2-1 | TRBV19 | TGTGCCAGTAGTATTATAGCGGGGGGGAGTGGTGAGCAGTTCTTC | CASSIIAGGSGEQFF